A single sample gave rise to the 16 T cell receptor beta chains below, sequenced in a study of CD8 T cells in ankylosing spondylitis. TCRdb redid the calling of the 5' RACE reads with MiXCR, one entry per CDR3 protein. Here the sample spans 50,000 to 75,000 distinct CDR3 sequences, about 6% being singletons. The source material was synovial fluid, either unsorted or a sorted T cell fraction (not recorded which). These receptors were taken from a male donor with ankylosing spondylitis.

This clonotype was observed at least ten times. V and J are TRBV5-1 and TRBJ2-5, with 7 bases lining up with TRBD1. The ends lost 7 bases at V and 7 bases at J; junction bases unmatched: 19. CDR1 SGHRS and CDR2 YFSETQ come from the germline V gene. The CDR3 sequence is 16 residues long. The CDR3 here is CASGHPGHQGDVTQYF. The DNA of the CDR3 is TGCGCCAGCGGACACCCGGGACACCAGGGGGATGTGACCCAGTACTTC.

This clonotype was seen at least ten times. The V and J genes are TRBV12-3 or TRBV12-4 and TRBJ2-7, with D tentatively TRBD2 (7 bases). The germline V and J ends were trimmed by 5 bases and 5 bases, with 19 bases remaining between them. CDR3 length equals 15 residues. CDR3 sequence (DNA): TGTGCCAGCAGTCGTGGAGGGGGGGCAGGTCACGAGCAGTACTTC. This codes for CASSRGGGAGHEQYF.

The table lists this clonotype with many counts. The rearrangement uses TRBV28 and TRBJ2-3, with no clear D. The germline V gene has CDR1 MDHEN and CDR2 SYDVKM. Trimming took 6 bases from V and 0 from J, leaving 13 bases between them. The CDR3 spans 15 residues. CDR3 region: CASSRFTTSTDTQYF. DNA for the CDR3: TGTGCCAGCAGCCGATTCACAACTAGCACAGATACGCAGTATTTT.

This clonotype was recorded many times. The gene calls are TRBV7-8 and TRBJ2-1; 7 nucleotides align to TRBD2. Germline CDR1 and CDR2: SGHVS and FQNEAQ. This CDR3 has 15 residues. The trim removed 2 bases at V and 4 bases at J, leaving 5 bases unmatched. CDR3 protein: CASSLRLAEYNEQFF. In nucleotides, the CDR3 is TGTGCCAGCAGCTTACGGCTAGCGGAATACAATGAGCAGTTCTTC.

This clonotype was seen at least ten times. This chain uses TRBV29-1 with TRBJ2-3, with a weak D call TRBD1 (6 bases). The V gene lost 1 base and the J gene lost 7 bases, with 9 bases spanning the gap. CDR1 SQVTM and CDR2 ANQGSEA come from the germline V gene. This CDR3 region has 12 residues. The CDR3 sequence is CSVEGQGYTQYF. For the CDR3, the DNA is TGCAGCGTTGAAGGCCAGGGGTATACGCAGTATTTT.

V is TRBV4-2 and J is TRBJ2-2, with no clear D. The CDR3 has 15 amino acids. Trimming took off 1 base at V and 0 bases at J, with 6 bases between the two ends. Germline-derived CDR1 and CDR2 are LGHNA and YNFKEQ. The CDR3 DNA is TGTGCCAGCAGCCAAGTTGGGGCGAACACCGGGGAGCTGTTTTTT. It codes for CASSQVGANTGELFF.

The table lists this clonotype with many counts. The V gene is TRBV7-9, the J gene TRBJ2-3; D gene uncertain. The length of the CDR3 is 16 residues. Trimming stripped 4 bases from V and 2 bases from J, with 16 bases between. Germline lookup yields CDR1 SEHNR and CDR2 FQNEAQ (reference sequence). The CDR3, as DNA: TGTGCCAGCAGCTCGACGCGGTCACCGACCACAGATACGCAGTATTTT. Translation: CASSSTRSPTTDTQYF.

This clonotype was seen a few times. This rearrangement joins TRBV5-1 to TRBJ2-7; the match to TRBD1 covers 7 bases. The CDR3 is 16 residues long. V lost 4 bases to trimming and J lost 3 bases; unmatched junction nucleotides: 13. Germline V gene data show CDR1 as SGHRS and CDR2 as YFSETQ. CDR3 in amino acids: CASSDGPWDRDYEQYF. In DNA, the CDR3 is TGCGCCAGCAGCGACGGCCCCTGGGACAGAGACTACGAGCAGTACTTC.

This clonotype appeared a few times. The conserved final phenylalanine or tryptophan is absent from the CDR3, which likely points to a read error. The rearrangement uses TRBV20-1 and TRBJ2-1; the D gene is possibly TRBD2 (6 bases). The CDR3 sequence is 13 residues long. V lost 6 bases and J lost 2, with 11 bases in between. The V gene's germline CDR1 is DFQATT and CDR2 SNEGSKA (reference sequence). DNA for the CDR3: TGCAGTGCCCCGGAGCGGGCCTACAATGAGCAGTTCTCC. Translated: CSAPERAYNEQFS.

This clonotype was seen many times. This chain links TRBV11-2 with TRBJ2-1, with D perhaps TRBD2 (6 bases). With 6 bases removed from V and 6 bases from J, the gap between germline ends came to 15 bases. The CDR3 covers 14 residues. Germline V gene sequence: CDR1 SGHAT, CDR2 FQNNGV. DNA for the CDR3: TGTGCCAGCAGTCGAGGGGACTCTCGCAATGAGCAGTTCTTC. As protein: CASSRGDSRNEQFF.

The table lists this clonotype with many counts. The rearrangement uses TRBV18 and TRBJ1-1; D not certain. Trimming left V 2 bases short and J 2 bases short, with 15 bases between. Germline values: CDR1 KGHSH, CDR2 LQKENI. CDR3 size: 16 residues. CDR3 coding DNA: TGTGCCAGCTCACCAGTTCCCGTAAGAGAAAACACTGAAGCTTTCTTT. Its protein product is CASSPVPVRENTEAFF.

This clonotype was picked up a small number of times. The V call is TRBV20-1, the J call TRBJ2-7; 8 positions agree with TRBD2. The V segment lost 7 bases and the J segment 0 bases; nucleotides outside the gene matches: 8. Germline V gives CDR1 DFQATT, CDR2 SNEGSKA (reference sequence). This CDR3 comprises 14 residues. As DNA, the CDR3 is TGCAGTGTAGAGGTGGCGGGAGGCTCCTACGAGCAGTACTTC. Amino acid sequence: CSVEVAGGSYEQYF.

This clonotype was detected many times. The rearrangement uses TRBV4-1 and TRBJ1-4; maybe TRBD1 (6 bases). The CDR3 sequence is 19 residues long. Trimming removed 1 base at V and 6 bases at J, with 24 bases between. The germline V gene has CDR1 MGHRA and CDR2 YSYEKL. This CDR3 is CASSQAFRGVPSGDEKLFF. For the CDR3, the DNA is TGCGCCAGCAGCCAAGCATTCAGGGGAGTACCTTCCGGGGATGAAAAACTGTTTTTT.

This clonotype showed up just a few times. The rearrangement links TRBV5-4 to TRBJ2-1; 8 bases agree with TRBD2. The germline gives CDR1 SGHNT, CDR2 YYREEE (reference sequence). The CDR3 totals 15 residues. The V segment lost 0 bases and the J segment 9 bases; nucleotides outside the gene matches: 8. The CDR3 spells CASSLAKEAGAEQFF. DNA of the CDR3: TGTGCCAGCAGCTTGGCCAAAGAAGCGGGGGCTGAGCAGTTCTTC.

This clonotype was counted at least ten times. The J gene is TRBJ2-7, the V gene TRBV25-1; perhaps TRBD1 as D (6 bases). The CDR3 has 14 residues. V lost 6 bases and J lost 7, with 19 bases in between. Germline CDR1 is MGHDK and CDR2 is SYGVNS. In DNA form, the CDR3 reads TGTGCCAGCAGAGCACAGGGTTCAGGGAGAGAGCAGTACTTC. The encoded protein is CASRAQGSGREQYF.

The chain recombines TRBV4-2 with TRBJ2-6, with D perhaps TRBD1 (6 bases). Looked up from germline, CDR1 is LGHNA and CDR2 is YNFKEQ. This CDR3 is built from 19 residues. Trimming took off 1 base at V and 2 bases at J, with 18 bases between the two ends. The CDR3 bases are TGTGCCAGCAGCCAAGTATTTACACAGGGAAGGCCTGGGGCCAACGTCCTGACTTTC. It encodes CASSQVFTQGRPGANVLTF.